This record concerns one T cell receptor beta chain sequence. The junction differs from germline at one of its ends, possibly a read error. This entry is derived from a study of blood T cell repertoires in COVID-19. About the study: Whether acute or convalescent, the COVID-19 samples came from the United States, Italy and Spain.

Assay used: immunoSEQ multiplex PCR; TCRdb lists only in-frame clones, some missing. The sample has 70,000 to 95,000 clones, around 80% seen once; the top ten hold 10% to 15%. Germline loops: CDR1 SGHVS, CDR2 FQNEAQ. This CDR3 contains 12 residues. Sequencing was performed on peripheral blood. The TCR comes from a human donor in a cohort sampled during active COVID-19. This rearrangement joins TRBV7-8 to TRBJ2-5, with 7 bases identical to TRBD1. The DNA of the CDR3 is TGTGCCAGCAGCTTCCCACAGGGGCCCCGGGACTTC. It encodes CASSFPQGPRDF. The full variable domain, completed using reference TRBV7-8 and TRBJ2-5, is GAGVSQSPRYKVAKRGQDVALRCDPISGHVSLFWYQQALGQGPEFLTYFQNEAQLDKSGLPSDRFFAERPEGSVSTLKIQRTQQEDSAVYLCASSFPQGPRDFGPGTRLLVL.